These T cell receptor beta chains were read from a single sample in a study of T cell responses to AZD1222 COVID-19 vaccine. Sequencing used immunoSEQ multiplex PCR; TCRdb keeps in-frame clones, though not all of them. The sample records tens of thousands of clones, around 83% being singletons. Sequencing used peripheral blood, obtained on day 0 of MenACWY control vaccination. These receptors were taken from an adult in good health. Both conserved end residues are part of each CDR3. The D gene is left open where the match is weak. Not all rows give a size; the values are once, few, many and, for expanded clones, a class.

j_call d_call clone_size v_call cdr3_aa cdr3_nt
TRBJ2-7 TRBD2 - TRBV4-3 CASSQGTSGTYEQYF TGCGCCAGCAGCCAAGGGACTAGCGGTACCTACGAGCAGTACTTC
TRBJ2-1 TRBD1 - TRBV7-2 CASRAAGGGNEQFF TGTGCCAGCAGAGCGGCAGGGGGCGGGAATGAGCAGTTCTTC
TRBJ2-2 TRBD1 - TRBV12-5 CASGLRTGAYTGELFF TGTGCTAGTGGTTTGCGGACAGGGGCGTACACCGGGGAGCTGTTTTTT
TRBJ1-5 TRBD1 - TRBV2 CASRTRDRRGQPQHF TGTGCCAGCAGGACCCGGGACAGGCGGGGTCAGCCCCAGCATTTT
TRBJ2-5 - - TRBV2 CASRRKEETQYF TGTGCCAGCAGGCGCAAAGAAGAGACCCAGTACTTC
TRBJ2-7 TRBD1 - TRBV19 CASSDRDRPYEQYF TGTGCCAGTAGTGACAGGGACAGGCCCTACGAGCAGTACTTC
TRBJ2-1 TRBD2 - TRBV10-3 CAISTLLQTSGPYNEQFF TGTGCCATCAGCACACTACTACAGACTAGCGGGCCGTACAATGAGCAGTTCTTC
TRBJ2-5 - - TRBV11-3 CASSPYSMKDQETQYF TGTGCCAGCAGCCCTTACAGCATGAAGGACCAAGAGACCCAGTACTTC
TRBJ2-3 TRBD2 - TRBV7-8 CASSLATSGKGDTQYF TGTGCCAGCAGCTTAGCGACTAGCGGGAAGGGAGATACGCAGTATTTT
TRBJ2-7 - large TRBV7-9 CASSLPDDEQYF TGTGCCAGCAGCTTACCGGACGACGAGCAGTACTTC
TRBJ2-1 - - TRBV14 CASSQVRGNEQFF TGTGCCAGCAGCCAAGTCAGGGGCAATGAGCAGTTCTTC
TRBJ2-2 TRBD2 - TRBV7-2 CASSLSAPGLVYAGELFF TGTGCCAGCAGCTTATCCGCCCCGGGACTAGTGTACGCCGGGGAGCTGTTTTTT
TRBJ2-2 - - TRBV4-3 CASSQDRLGELFF TGCGCCAGCAGCCAAGATCGTCTCGGGGAGCTGTTTTTT
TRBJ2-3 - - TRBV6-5 CASTPRSVTDTQYF TGTGCCAGCACCCCAAGGAGCGTGACGGATACGCAGTATTTT
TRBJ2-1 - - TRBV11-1 CASSRLGQSYNEQFF TGTGCCAGCAGCCGACTAGGTCAATCCTACAATGAGCAGTTCTTC
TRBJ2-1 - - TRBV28 CAISEGQIDNEQFF TGTGCCATCTCGGAGGGACAGATTGACAATGAGCAGTTCTTC
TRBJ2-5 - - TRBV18 CASSPPGGIQETQYF TGTGCCAGCTCACCACCAGGCGGGATTCAAGAGACCCAGTACTTC
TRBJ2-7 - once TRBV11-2 CASSLDPDGTFNHEQYF TGTGCCAGCAGCTTAGATCCGGACGGAACCTTTAACCACGAGCAGTACTTC
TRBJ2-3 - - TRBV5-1 CASSQASAGTEGWKSRDTQYF TGCGCCAGCAGCCAAGCCTCAGCGGGGACAGAAGGGTGGAAGTCCAGAGATACGCAGTATTTT
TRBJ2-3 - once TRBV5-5 CASTTHPSAAGSTDTQYF TGTGCCAGCACCACCCACCCTTCGGCGGCGGGAAGCACAGATACGCAGTATTTT
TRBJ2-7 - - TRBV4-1 CASSDSYEQYF TGCGCCAGCAGTGACTCCTACGAGCAGTACTTC
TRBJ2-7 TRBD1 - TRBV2 CASRKDRANEQYF TGTGCCAGCAGAAAGGACAGGGCAAACGAGCAGTACTTC
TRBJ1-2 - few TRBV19 CASSIEGSYGYTF TGTGCCAGTAGTATCGAAGGAAGCTATGGCTACACCTTC
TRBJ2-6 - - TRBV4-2 CASSQEGAGANVLTF TGTGCCAGCAGCCAAGAGGGGGCTGGGGCCAACGTCCTGACTTTC
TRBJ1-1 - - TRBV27 CASRPRGVGENTEAFF TGTGCCAGCAGACCTCGGGGGGTTGGAGAGAACACTGAAGCTTTCTTT
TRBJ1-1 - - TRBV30 CAWRRLLGDTEAFF TGTGCCTGGAGAAGACTCTTGGGGGACACTGAAGCTTTCTTT
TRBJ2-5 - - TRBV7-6 CASSPSWETFQETQYF TGTGCCAGCAGCCCTTCTTGGGAAACCTTCCAAGAGACCCAGTACTTC
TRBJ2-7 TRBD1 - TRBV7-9 CASSPGRTGGDEQYF TGTGCCAGCAGCCCAGGAAGGACAGGGGGGGACGAGCAGTACTTC
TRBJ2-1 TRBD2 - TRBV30 CAWRLAGGLYEQFF TGTGCCTGGAGACTAGCGGGAGGGCTCTATGAGCAGTTCTTC
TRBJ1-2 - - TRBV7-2 CASSLDRGAKRYTF TGTGCCAGCAGCTTAGACCGGGGCGCGAAACGCTACACCTTC
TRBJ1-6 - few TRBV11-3 CASSQFGGSPLHF TGTGCCAGCAGCCAATTCGGAGGTTCACCCCTCCACTTT
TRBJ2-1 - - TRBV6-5 CASSRPGRVINEQFF TGTGCCAGCAGCCGACCCGGCAGGGTGATCAATGAGCAGTTCTTC
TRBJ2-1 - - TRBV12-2 CASRPSGLNEQFF TGTGCAAGTCGCCCCTCGGGACTTAATGAGCAGTTCTTC
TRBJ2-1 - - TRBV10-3 CAIRPGLDYNEQFF TGTGCCATCAGGCCTGGACTGGATTACAATGAGCAGTTCTTC
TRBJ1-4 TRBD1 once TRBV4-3 CASSQDGTGKEKLFF TGCGCCAGCAGCCAAGATGGGACAGGGAAAGAAAAACTGTTTTTT
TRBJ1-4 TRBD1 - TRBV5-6 CASSLRTGRNEKLFF TGTGCCAGCAGCTTGAGGACAGGGCGTAATGAAAAACTGTTTTTT
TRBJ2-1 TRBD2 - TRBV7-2 CASSLTRLANEQFF TGTGCCAGCAGCTTAACCCGACTAGCCAATGAGCAGTTCTTC
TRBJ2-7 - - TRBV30 CAWSPHPTYEQYF TGTGCCTGGAGCCCCCATCCCACCTACGAGCAGTACTTC
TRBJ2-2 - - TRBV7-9 CASEAQPGDGELFF TGTGCCAGCGAAGCACAACCGGGGGACGGGGAGCTGTTTTTT
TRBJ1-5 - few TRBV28 CASCGVEIGQPQHF TGTGCCAGCTGCGGTGTGGAGATCGGTCAGCCCCAGCATTTT
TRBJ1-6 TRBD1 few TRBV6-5 CASRKGQGNSPLHF TGTGCCAGCAGGAAAGGACAGGGGAACTCACCCCTCCACTTT
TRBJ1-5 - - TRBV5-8 CASSPGTTSNQPQHF TGTGCCAGCAGCCCCGGGACAACTAGCAATCAGCCCCAGCATTTT
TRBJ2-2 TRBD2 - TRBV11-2 CASSEGGAGTGELFF TGTGCCAGCAGCGAGGGAGGGGCGGGCACCGGGGAGCTGTTTTTT
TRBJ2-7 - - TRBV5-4 CASSWGLSLSYEQYF TGTGCCAGCAGCTGGGGACTCTCACTCTCCTACGAGCAGTACTTC
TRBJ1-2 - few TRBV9 CASSVGHGYTF TGTGCCAGCAGCGTGGGACATGGCTACACCTTC
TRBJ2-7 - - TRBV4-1 CASSQTEGMREQYF TGCGCCAGCAGTCAAACGGAGGGTATGAGAGAGCAGTACTTC
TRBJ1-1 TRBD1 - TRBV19 CASRLGDRENTEAFF TGTGCCAGTAGACTGGGGGACAGGGAGAACACTGAAGCTTTCTTT
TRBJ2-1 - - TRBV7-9 CASSLVGSGNEQFF TGTGCCAGCAGCTTAGTCGGTAGTGGGAATGAGCAGTTCTTC
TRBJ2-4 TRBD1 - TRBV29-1 CSVVPDREIYKNIQYF TGCAGCGTTGTCCCTGACAGGGAAATATACAAAAACATTCAGTACTTC
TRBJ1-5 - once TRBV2 CASSAGGADSNQPQHF TGTGCCAGCAGTGCGGGGGGGGCAGATAGCAATCAGCCCCAGCATTTT
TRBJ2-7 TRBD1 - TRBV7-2 CASSSLTGKGYEQYF TGTGCCAGCAGCTCCTTGACAGGGAAGGGGTACGAGCAGTACTTC
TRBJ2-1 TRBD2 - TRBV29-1 CSVDGGRGKFF TGCAGCGTTGACGGCGGGAGGGGGAAGTTCTTC
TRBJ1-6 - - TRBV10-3 CAISGQANSPLHF TGTGCCATCAGTGGACAGGCCAATTCACCCCTCCACTTT